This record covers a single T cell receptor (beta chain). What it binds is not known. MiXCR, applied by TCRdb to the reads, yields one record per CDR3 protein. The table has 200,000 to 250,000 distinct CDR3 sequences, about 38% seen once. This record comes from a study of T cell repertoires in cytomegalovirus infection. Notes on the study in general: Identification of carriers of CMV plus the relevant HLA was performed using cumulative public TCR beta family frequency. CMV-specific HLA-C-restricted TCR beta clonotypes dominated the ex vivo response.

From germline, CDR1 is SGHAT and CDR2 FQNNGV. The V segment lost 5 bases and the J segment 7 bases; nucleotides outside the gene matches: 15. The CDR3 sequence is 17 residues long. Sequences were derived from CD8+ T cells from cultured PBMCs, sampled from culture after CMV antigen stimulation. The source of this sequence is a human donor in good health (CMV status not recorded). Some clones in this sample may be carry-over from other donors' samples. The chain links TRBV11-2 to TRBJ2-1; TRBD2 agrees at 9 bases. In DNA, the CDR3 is TGTGCCAGCAGCGGGGGGACTAGCTACACTGATGGGAATGAGCAGTTCTTC. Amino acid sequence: CASSGGTSYTDGNEQFF. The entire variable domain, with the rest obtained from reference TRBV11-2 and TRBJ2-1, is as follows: EAGVAQSPRYKIIEKRQSVAFWCNPISGHATLYWYQQILGQGPKLLIQFQNNGVVDDSQLPKDRFSAERLKGVDSTLKIQPAKLEDSAVYLCASSGGTSYTDGNEQFFGPGTRLTVL.